This T cell receptor (beta chain) was captured in a study of read filtering for tumor transcriptome and immune sequencing. From around 0.4 ug of RNA, a library with molecular barcoded alpha/delta and beta/gamma adaptors was made. TCRdb called the reads again in MiXCR, with one record for every CDR3 protein. The sample has roughly 69,000 distinct CDR3 sequences; approximately 15% are singletons. Points from the study as a whole: Single-read clonotypes: roughly 86% of IR-seq clonotypes (about 3.5% of reads), roughly 70% of RNA-seq clonotypes (roughly 45% of reads). Without single-read clonotypes, shared clonotype proportions correlated more between IR-seq and RNA-seq. Compared with RNA-seq, IR-seq gave much higher clonotype depth and reliability.

This clonotype occurred many times. Its antigen is unknown. The TCR was taken from a donor at least 40 years old with multiple myeloma. The sequencing input was a population of CD138-negative cells sorted from bone marrow.

The CDR3 region is CASSIGGGSQPQHF. The CDR3 region has the DNA TGTGCCAGCAGCATAGGGGGGGGAAGTCAGCCCCAGCATTTT. V and J are TRBV12-3 or TRBV12-4 and TRBJ1-5; D possibly corresponds to TRBD1 (6 bases). The CDR3 length is 14 residues. Trimming cost V 6 bases and J 6 bases, with 15 bases left between them.